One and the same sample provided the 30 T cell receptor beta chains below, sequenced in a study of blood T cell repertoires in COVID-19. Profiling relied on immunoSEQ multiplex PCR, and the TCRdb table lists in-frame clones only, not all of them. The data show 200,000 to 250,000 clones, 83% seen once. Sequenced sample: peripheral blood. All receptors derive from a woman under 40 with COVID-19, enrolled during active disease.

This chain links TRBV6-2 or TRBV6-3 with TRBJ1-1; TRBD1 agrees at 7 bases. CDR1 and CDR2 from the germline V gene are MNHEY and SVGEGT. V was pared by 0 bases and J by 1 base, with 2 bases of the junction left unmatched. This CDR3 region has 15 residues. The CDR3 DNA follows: TGTGCCAGCAGTTACTCAAAGGGGGCGAACACTGAAGCTTTCTTT. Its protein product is CASSYSKGANTEAFF.

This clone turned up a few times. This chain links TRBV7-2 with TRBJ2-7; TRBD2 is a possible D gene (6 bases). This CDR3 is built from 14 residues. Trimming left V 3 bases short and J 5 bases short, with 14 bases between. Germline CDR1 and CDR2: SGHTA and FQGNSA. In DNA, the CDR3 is TGTGCCAGCAGCTTTCAGTCGGGGGAACACGAGCAGTACTTC. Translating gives CASSFQSGEHEQYF.

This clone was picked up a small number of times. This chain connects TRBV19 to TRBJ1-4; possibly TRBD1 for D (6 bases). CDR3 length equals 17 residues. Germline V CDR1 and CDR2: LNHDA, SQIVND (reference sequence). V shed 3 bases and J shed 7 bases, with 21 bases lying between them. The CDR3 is CASSIQGHGAQSEKLFF. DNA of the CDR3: TGTGCCAGTAGTATTCAGGGACACGGGGCGCAGAGTGAAAAACTGTTTTTT.

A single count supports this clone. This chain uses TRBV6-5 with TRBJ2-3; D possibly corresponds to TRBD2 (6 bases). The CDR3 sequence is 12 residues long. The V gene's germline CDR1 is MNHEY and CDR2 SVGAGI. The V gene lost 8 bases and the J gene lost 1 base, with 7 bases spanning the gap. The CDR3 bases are TGTGCCAGCGAGCGGGGCACAGATACGCAGTATTTT. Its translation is CASERGTDTQYF.

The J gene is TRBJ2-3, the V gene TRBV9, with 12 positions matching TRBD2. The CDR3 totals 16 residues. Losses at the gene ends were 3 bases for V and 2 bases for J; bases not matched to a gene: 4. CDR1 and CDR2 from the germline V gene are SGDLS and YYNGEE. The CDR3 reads CASSATSGRPTDTQYF. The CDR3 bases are TGTGCCAGCAGCGCGACTAGCGGGAGACCCACAGATACGCAGTATTTT.

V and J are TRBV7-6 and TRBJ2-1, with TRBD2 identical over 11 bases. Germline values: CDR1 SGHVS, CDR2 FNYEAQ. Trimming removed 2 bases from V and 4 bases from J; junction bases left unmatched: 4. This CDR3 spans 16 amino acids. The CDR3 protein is CASSLTPSGGYNEQFF. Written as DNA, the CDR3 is TGTGCCAGCAGCTTAACCCCTAGCGGGGGGTACAATGAGCAGTTCTTC. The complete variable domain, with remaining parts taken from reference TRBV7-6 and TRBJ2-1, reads GAGVSQSPRYKVTKRGQDVALRCDPISGHVSLYWYRQALGQGPEFLTYFNYEAQQDKSGLPNDRFSAERPEGSISTLTIQRTEQRDSAMYRCASSLTPSGGYNEQFFGPGTRLTVL.

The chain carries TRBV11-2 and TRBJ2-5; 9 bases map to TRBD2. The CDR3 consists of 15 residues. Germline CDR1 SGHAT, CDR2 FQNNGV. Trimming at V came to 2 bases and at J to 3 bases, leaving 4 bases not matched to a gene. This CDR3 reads CASSLRASGEETQYF. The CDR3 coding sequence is TGTGCCAGCAGCTTACGGGCTAGCGGGGAAGAGACCCAGTACTTC.

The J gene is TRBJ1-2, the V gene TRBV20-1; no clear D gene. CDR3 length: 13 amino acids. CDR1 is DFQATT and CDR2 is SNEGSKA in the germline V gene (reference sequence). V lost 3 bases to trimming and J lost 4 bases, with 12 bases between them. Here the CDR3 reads CSASGESGYGYTF. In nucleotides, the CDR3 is TGCAGTGCTAGTGGGGAGTCAGGCTATGGCTACACCTTC.

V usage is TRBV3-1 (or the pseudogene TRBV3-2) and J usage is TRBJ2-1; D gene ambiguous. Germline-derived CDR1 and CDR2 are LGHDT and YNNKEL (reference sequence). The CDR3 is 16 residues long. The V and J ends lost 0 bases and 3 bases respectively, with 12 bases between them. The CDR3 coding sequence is TGTGCCAGCAGCCAAGACCACAGCCCAATCTACAATGAGCAGTTCTTC. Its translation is CASSQDHSPIYNEQFF.

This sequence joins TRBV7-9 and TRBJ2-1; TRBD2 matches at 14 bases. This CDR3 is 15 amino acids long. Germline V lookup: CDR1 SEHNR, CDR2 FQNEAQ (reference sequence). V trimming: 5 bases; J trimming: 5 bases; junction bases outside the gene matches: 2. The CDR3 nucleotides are TGTGCCAGCAGCGAGACTAGCGGGGGGGACAATGAGCAGTTCTTC. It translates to CASSETSGGDNEQFF.

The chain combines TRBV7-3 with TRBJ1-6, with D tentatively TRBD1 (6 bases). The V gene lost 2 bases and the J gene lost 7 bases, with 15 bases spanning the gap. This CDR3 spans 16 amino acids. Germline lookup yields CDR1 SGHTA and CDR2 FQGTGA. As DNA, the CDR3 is TGTGCCAGCAGCTTAGAGAGCAGGGGCGTGAATTCACCCCTCCACTTT. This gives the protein CASSLESRGVNSPLHF.

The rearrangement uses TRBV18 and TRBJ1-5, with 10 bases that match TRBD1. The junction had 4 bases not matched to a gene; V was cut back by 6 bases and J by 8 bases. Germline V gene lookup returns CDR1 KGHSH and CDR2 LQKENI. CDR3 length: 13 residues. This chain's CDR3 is CASSTGGAEPQHF. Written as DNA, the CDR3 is TGTGCCAGCTCGACAGGGGGCGCGGAGCCCCAGCATTTT. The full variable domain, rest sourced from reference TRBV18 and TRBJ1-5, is NAGVMQNPRHLVRRRGQEARLRCSPMKGHSHVYWYRQLPEEGLKFMVYLQKENIIDESGMPKERFSAEFPKEGPSILRIQQVVRGDSAAYFCASSTGGAEPQHFGDGTRLSIL.

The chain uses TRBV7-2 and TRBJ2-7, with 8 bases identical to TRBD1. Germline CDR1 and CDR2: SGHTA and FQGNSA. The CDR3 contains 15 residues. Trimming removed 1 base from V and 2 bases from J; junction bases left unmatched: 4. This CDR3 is CASSLGGQETYEQYF. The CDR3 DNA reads TGTGCCAGCAGCTTAGGGGGACAGGAGACCTACGAGCAGTACTTC.

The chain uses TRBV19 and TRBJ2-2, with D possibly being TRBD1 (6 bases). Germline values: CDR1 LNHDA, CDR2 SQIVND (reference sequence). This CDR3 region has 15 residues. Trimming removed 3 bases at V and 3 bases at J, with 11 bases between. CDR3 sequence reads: CASSMGAGDTGELFF. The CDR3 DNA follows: TGTGCCAGTAGTATGGGGGCAGGGGACACCGGGGAGCTGTTTTTT.

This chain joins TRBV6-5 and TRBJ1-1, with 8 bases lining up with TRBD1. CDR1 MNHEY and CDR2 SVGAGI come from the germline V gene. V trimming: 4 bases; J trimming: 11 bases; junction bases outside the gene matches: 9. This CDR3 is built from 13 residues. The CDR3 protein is CASSSQQGVLAFF. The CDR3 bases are TGTGCCAGCAGTTCACAACAGGGGGTTCTTGCTTTCTTT.

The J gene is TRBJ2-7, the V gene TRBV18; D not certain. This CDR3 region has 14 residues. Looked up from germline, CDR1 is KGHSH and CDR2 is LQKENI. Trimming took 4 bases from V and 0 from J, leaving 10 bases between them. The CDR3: CASSRSTSSYEQYF. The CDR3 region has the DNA TGTGCCAGCTCACGGAGTACAAGCTCCTACGAGCAGTACTTC.

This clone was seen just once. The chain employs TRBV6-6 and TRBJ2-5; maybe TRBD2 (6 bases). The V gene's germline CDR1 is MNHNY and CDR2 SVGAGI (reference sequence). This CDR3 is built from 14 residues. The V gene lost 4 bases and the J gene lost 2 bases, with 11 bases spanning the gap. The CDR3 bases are TGTGCCAGCAGTTGGGGACGGGGGCAAGAGACCCAGTACTTC. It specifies CASSWGRGQETQYF.

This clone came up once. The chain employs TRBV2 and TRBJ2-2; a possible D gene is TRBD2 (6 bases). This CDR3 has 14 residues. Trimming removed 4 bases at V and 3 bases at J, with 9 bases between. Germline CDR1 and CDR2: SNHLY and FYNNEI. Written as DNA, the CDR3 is TGTGCCAGCAGTGCGGGGACTTACACCGGGGAGCTGTTTTTT. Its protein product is CASSAGTYTGELFF.

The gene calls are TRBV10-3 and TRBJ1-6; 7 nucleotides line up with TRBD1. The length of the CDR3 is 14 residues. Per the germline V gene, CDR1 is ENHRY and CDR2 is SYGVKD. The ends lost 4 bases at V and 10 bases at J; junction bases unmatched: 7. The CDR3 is CAISGQGSYSPLHF. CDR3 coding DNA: TGTGCCATCAGTGGACAGGGATCGTACTCACCCCTCCACTTT.

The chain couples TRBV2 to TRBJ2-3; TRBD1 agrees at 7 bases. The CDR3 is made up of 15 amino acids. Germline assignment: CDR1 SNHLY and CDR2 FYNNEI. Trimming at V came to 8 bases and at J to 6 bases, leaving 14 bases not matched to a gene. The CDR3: CASVTGNPTYDTQYF. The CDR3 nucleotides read TGTGCCAGCGTGACAGGGAATCCCACTTACGATACGCAGTATTTT.

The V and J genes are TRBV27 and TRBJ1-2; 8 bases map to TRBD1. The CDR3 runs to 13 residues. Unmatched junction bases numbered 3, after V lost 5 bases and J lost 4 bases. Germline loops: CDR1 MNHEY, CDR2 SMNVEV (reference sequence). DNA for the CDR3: TGTGCCAGCAGTGTCGACAGGGGCTATGGCTACACCTTC. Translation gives CASSVDRGYGYTF.

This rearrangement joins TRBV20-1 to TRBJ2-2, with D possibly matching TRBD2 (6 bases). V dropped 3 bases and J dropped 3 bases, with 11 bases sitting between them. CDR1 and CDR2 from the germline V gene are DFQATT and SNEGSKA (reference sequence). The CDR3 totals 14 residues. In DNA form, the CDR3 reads TGCAGTGCTAGTGGAGGGTCGCACACCGGGGAGCTGTTTTTT. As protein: CSASGGSHTGELFF.

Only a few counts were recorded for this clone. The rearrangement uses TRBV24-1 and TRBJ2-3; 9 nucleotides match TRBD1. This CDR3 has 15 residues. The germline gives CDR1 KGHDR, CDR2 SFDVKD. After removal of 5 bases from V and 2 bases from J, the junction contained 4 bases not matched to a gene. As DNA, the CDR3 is TGTGCCACCAGTGGGACAGGGGTCGACACAGATACGCAGTATTTT. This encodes CATSGTGVDTDTQYF.

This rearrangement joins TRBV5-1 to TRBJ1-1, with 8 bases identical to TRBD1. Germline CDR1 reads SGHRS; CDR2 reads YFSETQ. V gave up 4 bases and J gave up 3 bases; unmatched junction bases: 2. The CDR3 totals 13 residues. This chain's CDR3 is CASSHRGDTEAFF. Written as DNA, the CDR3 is TGCGCCAGCAGCCACAGGGGGGACACTGAAGCTTTCTTT. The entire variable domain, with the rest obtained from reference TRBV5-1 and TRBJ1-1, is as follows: KAGVTQTPRYLIKTRGQQVTLSCSPISGHRSVSWYQQTPGQGLQFLFEYFSETQRNKGNFPGRFSGRQFSNSRSEMNVSTLELGDSALYLCASSHRGDTEAFFGQGTRLTVV.

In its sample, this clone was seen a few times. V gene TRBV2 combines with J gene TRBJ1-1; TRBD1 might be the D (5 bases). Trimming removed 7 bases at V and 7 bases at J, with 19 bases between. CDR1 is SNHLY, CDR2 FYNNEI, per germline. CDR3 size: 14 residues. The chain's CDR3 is CASKVNGGEGEAFF. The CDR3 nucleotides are TGTGCCAGCAAAGTCAACGGGGGTGAAGGTGAAGCTTTCTTT.

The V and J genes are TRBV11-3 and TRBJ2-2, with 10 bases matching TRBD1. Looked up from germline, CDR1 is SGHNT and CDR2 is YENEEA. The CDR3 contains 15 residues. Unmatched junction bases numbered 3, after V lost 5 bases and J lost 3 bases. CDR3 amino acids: CASSLGTGDTGELFF. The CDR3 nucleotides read TGTGCCAGCAGCCTCGGGACAGGGGACACCGGGGAGCTGTTTTTT. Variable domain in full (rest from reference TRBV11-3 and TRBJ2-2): EAGVVQSPRYKIIEKKQPVAFWCNPISGHNTLYWYLQNLGQGPELLIRYENEEAVDDSQLPKDRFSAERLKGVDSTLKIQPAELGDSAVYLCASSLGTGDTGELFFGEGSRLTVL.

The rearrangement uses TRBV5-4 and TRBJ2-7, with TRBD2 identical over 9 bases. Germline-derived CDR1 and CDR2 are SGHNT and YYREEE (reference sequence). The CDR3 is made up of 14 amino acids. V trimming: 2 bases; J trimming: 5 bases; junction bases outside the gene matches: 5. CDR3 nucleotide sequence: TGTGCCAGCAGCTTATTCGCGGGAGGGCACGAGCAGTACTTC. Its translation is CASSLFAGGHEQYF. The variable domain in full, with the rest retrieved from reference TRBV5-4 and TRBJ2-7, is ETGVTQSPTHLIKTRGQQVTLRCSSQSGHNTVSWYQQALGQGPQFIFQYYREEENGRGNFPPRFSGLQFPNYSSELNVNALELDDSALYLCASSLFAGGHEQYFGPGTRLTVT.

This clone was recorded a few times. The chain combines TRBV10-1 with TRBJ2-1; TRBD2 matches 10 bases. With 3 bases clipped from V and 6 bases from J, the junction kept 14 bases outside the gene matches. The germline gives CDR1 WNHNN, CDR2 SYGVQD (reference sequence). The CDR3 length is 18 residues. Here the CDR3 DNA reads TGCGCCAGCAGTGAAGCCCCGGGGAAGCGGGAGGGCCCCAATGAGCAGTTCTTC. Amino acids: CASSEAPGKREGPNEQFF.

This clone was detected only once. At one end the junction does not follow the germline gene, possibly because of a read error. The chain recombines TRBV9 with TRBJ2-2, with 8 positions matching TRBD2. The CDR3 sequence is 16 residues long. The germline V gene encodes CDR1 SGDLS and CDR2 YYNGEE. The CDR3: CAGSQISGTNTGELFF. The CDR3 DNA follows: TGTGCCGGCAGCCAGATTAGCGGGACGAACACCGGGGAGCTGTTTTTT.

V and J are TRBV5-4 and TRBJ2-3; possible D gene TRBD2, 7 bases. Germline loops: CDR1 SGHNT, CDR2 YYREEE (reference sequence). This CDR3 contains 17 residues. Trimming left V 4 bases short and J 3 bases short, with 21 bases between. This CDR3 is CASSPTTGWGGTDTQYF. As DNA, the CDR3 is TGTGCCAGCAGCCCGACGACAGGATGGGGAGGGACAGATACGCAGTATTTT. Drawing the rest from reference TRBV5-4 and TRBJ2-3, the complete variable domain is ETGVTQSPTHLIKTRGQQVTLRCSSQSGHNTVSWYQQALGQGPQFIFQYYREEENGRGNFPPRFSGLQFPNYSSELNVNALELDDSALYLCASSPTTGWGGTDTQYFGPGTRLTVL.